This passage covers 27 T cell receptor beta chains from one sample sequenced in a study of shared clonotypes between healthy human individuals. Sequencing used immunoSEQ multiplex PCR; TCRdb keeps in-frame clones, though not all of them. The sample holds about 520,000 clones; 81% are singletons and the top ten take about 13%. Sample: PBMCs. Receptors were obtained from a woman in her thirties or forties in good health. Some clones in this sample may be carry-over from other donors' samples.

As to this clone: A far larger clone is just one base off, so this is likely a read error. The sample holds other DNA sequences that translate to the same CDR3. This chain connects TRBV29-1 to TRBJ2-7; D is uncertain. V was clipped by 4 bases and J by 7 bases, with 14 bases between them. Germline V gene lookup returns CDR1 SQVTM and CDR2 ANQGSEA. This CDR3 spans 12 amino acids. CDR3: CSVAAHGYEQYF. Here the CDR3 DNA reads TGCAGCGTTGCGGCCCACGGTTATGAGCAGTACTTC.

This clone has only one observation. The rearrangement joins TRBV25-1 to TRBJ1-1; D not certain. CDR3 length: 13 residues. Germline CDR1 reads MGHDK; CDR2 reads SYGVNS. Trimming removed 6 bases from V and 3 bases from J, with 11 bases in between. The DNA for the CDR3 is TGTGCCAGCAGGGCTACCAGGTACACTGAAGCTTTCTTT. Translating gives CASRATRYTEAFF. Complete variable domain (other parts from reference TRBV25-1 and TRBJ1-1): EADIYQTPRYLVIGTGKKITLECSQTMGHDKMYWYQQDPGMELHLIHYSYGVNSTEKGDLSSESTVSRIRTEHFPLTLESARPSHTSQYLCASRATRYTEAFFGQGTRLTVV.

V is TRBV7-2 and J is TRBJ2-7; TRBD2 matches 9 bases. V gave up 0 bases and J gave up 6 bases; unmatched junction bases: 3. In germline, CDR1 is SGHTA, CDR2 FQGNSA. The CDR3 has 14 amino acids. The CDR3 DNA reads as TGTGCCAGCAGCTTAGCGGGACTAGCATCCGAGCAGTACTTC. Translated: CASSLAGLASEQYF.

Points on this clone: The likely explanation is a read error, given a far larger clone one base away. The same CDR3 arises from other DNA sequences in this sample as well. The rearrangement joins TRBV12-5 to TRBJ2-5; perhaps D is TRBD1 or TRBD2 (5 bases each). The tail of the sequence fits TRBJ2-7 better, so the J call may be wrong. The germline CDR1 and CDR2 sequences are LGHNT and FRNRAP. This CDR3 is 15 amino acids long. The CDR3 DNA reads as TGTGCTAGTGGTTTGGCAGGGACCAGCTCCTACGAGCAGTACTTC. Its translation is CASGLAGTSSYEQYF.

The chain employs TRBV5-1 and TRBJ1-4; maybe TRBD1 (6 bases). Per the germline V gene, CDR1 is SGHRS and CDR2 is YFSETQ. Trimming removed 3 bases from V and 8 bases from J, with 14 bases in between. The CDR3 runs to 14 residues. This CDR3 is CASSSQGSEEKLFF. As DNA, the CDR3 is TGCGCCAGCAGCTCCCAGGGGTCTGAGGAAAAACTGTTTTTT.

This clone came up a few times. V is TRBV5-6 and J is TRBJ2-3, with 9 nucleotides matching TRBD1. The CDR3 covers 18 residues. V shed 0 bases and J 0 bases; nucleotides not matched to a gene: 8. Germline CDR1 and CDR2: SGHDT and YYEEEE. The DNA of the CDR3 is TGTGCCAGCAGCTTGGATAGGACAGGGGTCATTAGCACAGATACGCAGTATTTT. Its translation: CASSLDRTGVISTDTQYF.

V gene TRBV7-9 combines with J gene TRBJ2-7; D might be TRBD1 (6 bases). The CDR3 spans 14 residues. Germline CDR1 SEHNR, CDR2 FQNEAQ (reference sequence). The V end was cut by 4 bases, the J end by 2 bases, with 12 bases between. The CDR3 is CASSYGTPAYEQYF. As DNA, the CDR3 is TGTGCCAGCAGCTATGGGACACCTGCCTACGAGCAGTACTTC.

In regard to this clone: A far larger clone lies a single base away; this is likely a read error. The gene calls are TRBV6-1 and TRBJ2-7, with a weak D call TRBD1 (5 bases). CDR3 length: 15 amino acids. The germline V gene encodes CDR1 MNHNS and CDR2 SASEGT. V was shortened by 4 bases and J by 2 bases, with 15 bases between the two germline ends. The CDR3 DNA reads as TGTGCCAGCAGTGTTGTAGACAGCAAAACCTACGAGCAGTACTTC. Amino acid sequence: CASSVVDSKTYEQYF.

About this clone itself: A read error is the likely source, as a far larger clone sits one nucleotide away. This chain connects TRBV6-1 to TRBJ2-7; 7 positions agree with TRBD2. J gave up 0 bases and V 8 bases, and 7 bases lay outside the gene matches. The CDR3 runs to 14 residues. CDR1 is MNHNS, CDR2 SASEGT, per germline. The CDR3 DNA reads TGTGCCAGCCTGGGACTATCCTACTCCTACGAGCAGTACTTC. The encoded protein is CASLGLSYSYEQYF.

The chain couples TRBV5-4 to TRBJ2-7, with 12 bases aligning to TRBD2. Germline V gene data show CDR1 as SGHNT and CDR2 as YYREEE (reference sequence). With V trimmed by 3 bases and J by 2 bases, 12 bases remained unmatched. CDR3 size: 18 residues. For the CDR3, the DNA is TGTGCCAGCAGCTCGGGGACATCACTAGCGGGAGGCGCCTACGAGCAGTACTTC. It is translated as CASSSGTSLAGGAYEQYF.

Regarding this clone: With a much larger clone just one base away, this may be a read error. DNA of the CDR3: TGTGCCAGCAGCTTATCGGGGGGCCAGTGGGGAAAACTGTTTTTT. Translation gives CASSLSGGQWGKLFF. This sequence joins TRBV11-2 and TRBJ1-4; TRBD1 might be the D (6 bases). CDR1 and CDR2 (germline): SGHAT, FQNNGV. The CDR3 has 15 amino acids. V gave up 2 bases and J gave up 10 bases, with 17 bases separating them.

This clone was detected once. This chain's CDR3 is CASSRLAVSENEQFF. The CDR3 region has the DNA TGTGCCAGCAGCCGACTAGCGGTCTCTGAAAATGAGCAGTTCTTC. This sequence joins TRBV25-1 and TRBJ2-1, with 9 bases aligning to TRBD2. V was clipped by 6 bases and J by 7 bases; unmatched bases: 10. This CDR3 has 15 residues. CDR1 is MGHDK, CDR2 SYGVNS, per germline.

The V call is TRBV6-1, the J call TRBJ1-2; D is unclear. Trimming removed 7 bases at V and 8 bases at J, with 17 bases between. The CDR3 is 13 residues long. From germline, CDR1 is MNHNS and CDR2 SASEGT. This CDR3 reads CASTARGWWGYTF. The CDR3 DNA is TGTGCCAGCACCGCAAGAGGGTGGTGGGGCTACACCTTC.

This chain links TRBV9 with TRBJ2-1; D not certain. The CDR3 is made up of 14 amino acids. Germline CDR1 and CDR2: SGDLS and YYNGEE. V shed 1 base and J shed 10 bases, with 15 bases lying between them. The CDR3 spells CASSVSTDHREQFF. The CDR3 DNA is TGTGCCAGCAGCGTATCGACGGACCACCGCGAGCAGTTCTTC.

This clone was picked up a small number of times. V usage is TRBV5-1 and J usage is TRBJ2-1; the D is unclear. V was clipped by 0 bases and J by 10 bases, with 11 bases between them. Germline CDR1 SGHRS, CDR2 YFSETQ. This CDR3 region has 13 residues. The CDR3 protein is CASSLDVGNEQFF. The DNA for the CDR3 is TGCGCCAGCAGCTTGGATGTGGGGAACGAGCAGTTCTTC.

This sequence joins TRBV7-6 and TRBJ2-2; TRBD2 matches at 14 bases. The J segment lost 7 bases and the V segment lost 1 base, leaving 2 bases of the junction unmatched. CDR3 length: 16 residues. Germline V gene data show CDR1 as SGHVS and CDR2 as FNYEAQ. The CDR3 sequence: CASSLGLAGGSGELFF. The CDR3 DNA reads TGTGCCAGCAGCTTAGGACTAGCGGGAGGGAGCGGGGAGCTGTTTTTT.

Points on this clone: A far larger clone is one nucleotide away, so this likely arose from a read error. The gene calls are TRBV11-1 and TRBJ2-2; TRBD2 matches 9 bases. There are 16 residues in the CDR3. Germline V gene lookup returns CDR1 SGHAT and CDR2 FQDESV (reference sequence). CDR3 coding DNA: TGTGCCAGCAGCTTCCCGGCTAGCGGGATCACCTGGGAGCTGTTTTTT. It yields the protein CASSFPASGITWELFF.

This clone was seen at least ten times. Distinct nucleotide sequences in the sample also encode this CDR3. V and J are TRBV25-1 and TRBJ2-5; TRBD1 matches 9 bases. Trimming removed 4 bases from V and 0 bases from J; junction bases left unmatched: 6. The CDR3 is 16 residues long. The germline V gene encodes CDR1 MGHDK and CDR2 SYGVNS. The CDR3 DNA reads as TGTGCCAGCAGTGTGGCCGGGACAGGGTACCAAGAGACCCAGTACTTC. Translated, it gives CASSVAGTGYQETQYF.

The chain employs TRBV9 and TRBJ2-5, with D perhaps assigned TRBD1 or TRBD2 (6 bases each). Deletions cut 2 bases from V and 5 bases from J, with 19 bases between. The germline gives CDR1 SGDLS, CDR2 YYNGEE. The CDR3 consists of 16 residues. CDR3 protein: CASSVGGGDMVETQYF. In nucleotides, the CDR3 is TGTGCCAGCAGCGTTGGGGGCGGGGATATGGTGGAGACCCAGTACTTC.

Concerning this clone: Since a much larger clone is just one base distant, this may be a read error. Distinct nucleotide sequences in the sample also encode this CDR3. The CDR3 loop is CASSQYGLAGATDTQYF. CDR3 DNA sequence: TGTGCTAGCAGCCAATATGGATTAGCGGGTGCCACAGATACGCAGTATTTT. The chain employs TRBV14 and TRBJ2-3, with TRBD2 matching 7 bases. This CDR3 comprises 17 residues. Germline values: CDR1 SGHDN, CDR2 FVKESK. Complete variable domain (other parts from reference TRBV14 and TRBJ2-3): EAGVTQFPSHSVIEKGQTVTLRCDPISGHDNLYWYRRVMGKEIKFLLHFVKESKQDESGMPNNRFLAERTGGTYSTLKVQPAELEDSGVYFCASSQYGLAGATDTQYFGPGTRLTVL.

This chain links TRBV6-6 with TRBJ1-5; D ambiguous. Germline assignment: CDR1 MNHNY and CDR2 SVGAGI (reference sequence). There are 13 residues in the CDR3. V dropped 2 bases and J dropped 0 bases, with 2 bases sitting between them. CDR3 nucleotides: TGTGCCAGCAGTTACAGTAGCAATCAGCCCCAGCATTTT. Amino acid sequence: CASSYSSNQPQHF.

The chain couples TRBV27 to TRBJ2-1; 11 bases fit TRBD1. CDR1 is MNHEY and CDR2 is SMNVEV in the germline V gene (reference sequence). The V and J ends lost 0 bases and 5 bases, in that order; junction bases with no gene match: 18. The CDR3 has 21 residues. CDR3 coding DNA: TGTGCCAGCAGTTTATCGATTTTTGGGTTTCAGGGACAGGGGGTTAACAATGAGCAGTTCTTC. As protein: CASSLSIFGFQGQGVNNEQFF.

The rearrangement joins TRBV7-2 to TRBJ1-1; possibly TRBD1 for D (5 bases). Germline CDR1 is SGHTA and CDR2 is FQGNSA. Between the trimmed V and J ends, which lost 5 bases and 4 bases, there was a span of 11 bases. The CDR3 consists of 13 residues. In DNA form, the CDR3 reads TGTGCCAGCAGCCCCGTAAGGGGCACTGAAGCTTTCTTT. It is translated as CASSPVRGTEAFF.

In DNA form, the CDR3 reads TGCGCCAGCAGGGCGGGACAGAACACCGGGGAGCTGTTTTTT. It translates to CASRAGQNTGELFF. The chain joins TRBV10-1 to TRBJ2-2; D assignment may be TRBD1 or TRBD2 (6 bases each). CDR1 is WNHNN and CDR2 is SYGVQD in the germline V gene (reference sequence). Deletions cut 6 bases from V and 1 base from J, with 9 bases between. CDR3 length: 14 amino acids.

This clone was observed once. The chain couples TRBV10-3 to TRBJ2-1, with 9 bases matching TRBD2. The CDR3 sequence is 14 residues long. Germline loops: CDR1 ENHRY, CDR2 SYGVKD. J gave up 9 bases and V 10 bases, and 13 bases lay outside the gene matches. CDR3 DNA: TGTGCCACCATGGGCGGACTAGCGATTGGTGAGCAGTTCTTC. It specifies CATMGGLAIGEQFF.

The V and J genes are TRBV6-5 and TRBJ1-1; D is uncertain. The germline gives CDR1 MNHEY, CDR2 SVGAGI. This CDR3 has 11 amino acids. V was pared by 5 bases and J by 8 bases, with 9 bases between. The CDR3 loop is CASSEVWEAFF. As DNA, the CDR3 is TGTGCCAGCAGTGAAGTATGGGAAGCTTTCTTT.

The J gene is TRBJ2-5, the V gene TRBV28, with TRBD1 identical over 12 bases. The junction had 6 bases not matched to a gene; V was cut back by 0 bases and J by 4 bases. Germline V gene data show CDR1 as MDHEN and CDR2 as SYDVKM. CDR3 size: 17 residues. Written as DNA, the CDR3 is TGTGCCAGCAGTTTATGGGGACAGGGGGCTTCCCGAGAGACCCAGTACTTC. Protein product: CASSLWGQGASRETQYF.